This T cell receptor beta chain was sequenced for a study of shared clonotypes between healthy human individuals. Those who donated, Caucasian adults without exception, all lived in Nashville, Tennessee. CD4+ cells underwent separation, giving CD45RA+ naive and CD45RA-negative memory subsets. Study-level points and caveats: Relative to their counterparts shared across all four donors, non-shared clonotypes exhibited diminished generation probabilities.

In this sample, this clone turned up once. What it recognizes is unknown. Method: immunoSEQ multiplex PCR; TCRdb's copy keeps in-frame clones and lacks some. The sample consists of 2 million to 2.5 million clones, 80% to 95% of them appearing once. This CDR3 comprises 15 residues. CDR1 is LNHDA, CDR2 SQIVND, per germline (reference sequence). Between the trimmed V and J ends, which lost 2 bases and 2 bases, there was a span of 12 bases. This TCR came from a man between 18 and 35 years old in good health. Some clones in this sample may be carry-over from other donors' samples. Sequenced input: naive CD4+ T cells from PBMCs. Subset specified: CD45RA+ positively selected. The chain employs TRBV19 and TRBJ1-1; D call uncertain. CDR3 in amino acids: CASSIRSSVNTEAFF. CDR3 DNA: TGTGCCAGTAGTATAAGGTCCAGCGTAAACACTGAAGCTTTCTTT.